This T cell receptor (beta chain) was documented in a study of cytomegalovirus exposure and HLA in healthy donors. PCR primers comprised 60 Vbeta and 13 Jbeta primers. Profiled with immunoSEQ multiplex PCR; TCRdb holds only in-frame clones, not every one. The data contain approximately 100,000 clones, roughly 79% of them singletons. The germline V gene encodes CDR1 MGHRA and CDR2 YSYEKL. V was shortened by 10 bases and J by 8 bases, with 32 bases between the two germline ends. The CDR3 totals 17 residues. The chain has TRBV4-1 and TRBJ1-1, with a possible D match to TRBD1 (6 bases). The TCR was taken from a woman in her thirties or forties in good health and CMV-seronegative. Sequences were obtained from PBMCs. The CDR3 DNA reads as TGCGCCACACGGACTCCCCATCTGGGCCAGGACGGGACAGAAGCTTTCTTT. Its protein product is CATRTPHLGQDGTEAFF.